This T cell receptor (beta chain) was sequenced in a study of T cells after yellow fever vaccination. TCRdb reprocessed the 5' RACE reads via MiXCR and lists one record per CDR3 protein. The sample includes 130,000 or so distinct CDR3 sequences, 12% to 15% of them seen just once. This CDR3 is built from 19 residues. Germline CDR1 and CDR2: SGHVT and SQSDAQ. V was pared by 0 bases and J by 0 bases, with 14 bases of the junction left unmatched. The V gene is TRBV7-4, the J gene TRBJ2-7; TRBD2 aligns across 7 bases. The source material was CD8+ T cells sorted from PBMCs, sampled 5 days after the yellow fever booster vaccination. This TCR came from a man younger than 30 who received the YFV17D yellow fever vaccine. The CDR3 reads CASSLARCGWRGNSYEQYV. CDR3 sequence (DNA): TGTGCCAGCAGCTTAGCGCGCTGCGGTTGGCGGGGGAACTCCTACGAGCAGTACGTC.